This T cell receptor beta chain was obtained from a study of T cells in Graves' hyperthyroidism and ophthalmopathy. Looking at the study overall: Blood was drawn when the patient was first diagnosed and still untreated.

The sample holds many counts of this clonotype. Its antigen remains unidentified. Clinical symptoms, serum thyroxine, TRAb, thyroid ultrasound and orbital computed tomography informed diagnoses. PBMCs were collected from an approximately 9.3 ml volume of fresh peripheral blood. Regions amplified from RNA transcripts were the TCR beta CDR3 regions. A set of HTBI primers served as the primers for a first-round RT-PCR of the TCR CDR3. TCRdb re-analysed the multiplex PCR reads in MiXCR, keeping a single row per CDR3 protein. The sample shows approximately 400,000 distinct CDR3 sequences, about a fifth of them seen only once. Study-wide findings and caveats: Most expanded thyroid clonotypes above 0.001 also appeared in blood.

The CDR3 covers 14 residues. The V end lost 0 bases, the J end lost 4 bases, and 9 bases lay between the germline ends. Germline CDR1 is SEHNR and CDR2 is FQNEAQ (reference sequence). The TCR was taken from a young man with Graves' ophthalmopathy. The rearrangement joins TRBV7-9 to TRBJ1-1; D is possibly TRBD1 (5 bases). The sequencing sample was made of blood. The CDR3 is CASSLAMGGTEAFF. CDR3 DNA: TGTGCCAGCAGCTTAGCTATGGGGGGCACTGAAGCTTTCTTT.